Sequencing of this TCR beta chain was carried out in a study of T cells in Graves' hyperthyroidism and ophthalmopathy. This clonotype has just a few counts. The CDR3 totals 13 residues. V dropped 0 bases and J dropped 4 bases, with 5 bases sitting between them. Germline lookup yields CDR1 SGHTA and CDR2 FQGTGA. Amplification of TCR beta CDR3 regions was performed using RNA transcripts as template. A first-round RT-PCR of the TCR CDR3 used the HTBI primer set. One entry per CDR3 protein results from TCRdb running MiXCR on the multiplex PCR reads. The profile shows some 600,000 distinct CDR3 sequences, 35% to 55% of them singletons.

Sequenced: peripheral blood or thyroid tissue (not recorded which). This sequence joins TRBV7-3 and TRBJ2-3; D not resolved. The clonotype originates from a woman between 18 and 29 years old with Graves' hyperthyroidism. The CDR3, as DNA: TGTGCCAGCAGCTTAACGGTGGCAGATACGCAGTATTTT. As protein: CASSLTVADTQYF.